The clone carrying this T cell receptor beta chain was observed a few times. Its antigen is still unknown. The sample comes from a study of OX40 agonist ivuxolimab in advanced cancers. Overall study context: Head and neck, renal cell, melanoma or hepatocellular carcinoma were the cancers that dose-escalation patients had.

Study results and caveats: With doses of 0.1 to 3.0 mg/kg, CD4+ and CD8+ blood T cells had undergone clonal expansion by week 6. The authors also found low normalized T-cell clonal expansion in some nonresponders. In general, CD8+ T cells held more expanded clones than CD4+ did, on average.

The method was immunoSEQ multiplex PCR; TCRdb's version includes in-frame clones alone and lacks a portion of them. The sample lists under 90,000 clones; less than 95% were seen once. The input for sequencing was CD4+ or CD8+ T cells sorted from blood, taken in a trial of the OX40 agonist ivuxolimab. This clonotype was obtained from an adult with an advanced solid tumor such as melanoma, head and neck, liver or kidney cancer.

CDR3 region: CASSLSRLGEQYF. The CDR3 bases are TGTGCCAGCAGCTTAAGTCGGCTGGGGGAGCAGTACTTC. The chain is built from TRBV13 and TRBJ2-7; no firm D call. There are 13 residues in the CDR3. The V and J ends lost 2 bases and 7 bases respectively, with 12 bases between them. CDR1 is PRHDT, CDR2 FYEKMQ, per germline (reference sequence).